This TCR beta chain was obtained from a study of identical twins. TCRdb reprocessed the 5' RACE reads with MiXCR, giving one entry per CDR3 protein. The table lists approximately 630,000 distinct CDR3 sequences, under 8.5% of them singletons. Germline loops: CDR1 ENHRY, CDR2 SYGVKD. This CDR3 is 12 amino acids long. V was pared by 6 bases and J by 2 bases, with 6 bases between. These same data were also listed under a study on yellow fever vaccine responses in identical twins.

The sequence derives from a woman between 18 and 29 years old in good health. The sequencing sample was made of PBMCs. V usage is TRBV10-3 and J usage is TRBJ2-3; D is possibly TRBD1 (5 bases). The CDR3 DNA sequence: TGTGCCATCAGCAGGGACACAGATACGCAGTATTTT. This codes for CAISRDTDTQYF.